One sample yielded the 31 T cell receptor beta chains listed below, sequenced in a study of blood T cell repertoires in COVID-19. The table came from immunoSEQ multiplex PCR; TCRdb's copy has only in-frame clones and leaves some out. The table records more than 300,000 clones, about four fifths of them present only once. The material sequenced was peripheral blood. Receptor source: a woman aged 45-65 years with acute or convalescent COVID-19.

V is TRBV7-6 and J is TRBJ2-1; D is undetermined. V was shortened by 4 bases and J by 7 bases, with 11 bases between the two germline ends. The CDR3 covers 13 residues. The V gene's germline CDR1 is SGHVS and CDR2 FNYEAQ. The CDR3: CASSYGGANEQFF. The CDR3 coding sequence is TGTGCCAGCAGCTACGGCGGAGCTAATGAGCAGTTCTTC.

The chain couples TRBV21-1 to TRBJ2-7; the table's D call of TRBD2 was not tested on the DNA. TRBV21-1 is described as a pseudogene. The CDR3 covers 16 residues. Written as DNA, the CDR3 is TGTGCCAGCAGCAAAGAAGGGCCGGGACTCCCCTACGAGCAGTACTTC. Translated, it gives CASSKEGPGLPYEQYF.

The genes are TRBV27 and TRBJ2-5; 13 bases are shared with TRBD2. Germline V CDR1 and CDR2: MNHEY, SMNVEV (reference sequence). Trimming at V came to 5 bases and at J to 4 bases, leaving 10 bases not matched to a gene. The CDR3 covers 17 residues. The CDR3 reads CASSPGLAGDPGETQYF. The DNA of the CDR3 is TGTGCCAGCAGTCCTGGACTAGCGGGAGACCCGGGAGAGACCCAGTACTTC.

This clone appeared a few times. This chain connects TRBV7-9 to TRBJ1-3; D is uncertain. The CDR3 loop spans 12 amino acids. Germline values: CDR1 SEHNR, CDR2 FQNEAQ (reference sequence). Trimming removed 8 bases from V and 3 bases from J, with 8 bases in between. For the CDR3, the DNA is TGTGCCAGCCAGCGAAGTGGAAACACCATATATTTT. Translated, it gives CASQRSGNTIYF. Full variable domain (rest looked up from reference TRBV7-9 and TRBJ1-3): DTGVSQNPRHKITKRGQNVTFRCDPISEHNRLYWYRQTLGQGPEFLTYFQNEAQLEKSRLLSDRFSAERPKGSFSTLEIQRTEQGDSAMYLCASQRSGNTIYFGEGSWLTVV.

The chain carries TRBV4-1 and TRBJ2-1; 9 bases align to TRBD2. V trimming: 1 base; J trimming: 4 bases; junction bases outside the gene matches: 14. Germline V gene lookup returns CDR1 MGHRA and CDR2 YSYEKL. The CDR3 loop spans 19 amino acids. The CDR3 DNA reads as TGCGCCAGCAGCCAAGTAAATTCGCCTAGCGGGAAAAGGTACAATGAGCAGTTCTTC. This translates into CASSQVNSPSGKRYNEQFF.

The rearrangement joins TRBV29-1 to TRBJ2-1; D not resolved. The V end was cut by 5 bases, the J end by 0 bases, with 8 bases between. This CDR3 spans 13 amino acids. Per the germline V gene, CDR1 is SQVTM and CDR2 is ANQGSEA. The CDR3, as DNA: TGCAGCGTTTTGTTAGTCTCCTACAATGAGCAGTTCTTC. This sequence encodes CSVLLVSYNEQFF.

The chain links TRBV19 to TRBJ2-7, with 7 bases identical to TRBD2. From germline, CDR1 is LNHDA and CDR2 SQIVND (reference sequence). This CDR3 has 13 residues. The J segment lost 2 bases and the V segment lost 7 bases, leaving 5 bases of the junction unmatched. The CDR3 spells CASNGGNTYEQYF. CDR3 bases: TGTGCCAGTAACGGGGGGAACACCTACGAGCAGTACTTC.

V gene TRBV2 combines with J gene TRBJ2-7; TRBD1 matches 10 bases. This CDR3 has 16 amino acids. Per germline, CDR1 SNHLY and CDR2 FYNNEI. V trimming: 5 bases; J trimming: 5 bases; junction bases outside the gene matches: 12. CDR3 sequence: CASSLTKGQGSHEQYF. The CDR3 bases are TGTGCCAGCAGTCTAACGAAGGGACAGGGGTCCCACGAGCAGTACTTC.

V usage is TRBV6-1 and J usage is TRBJ1-1; D might be TRBD1 (6 bases). The germline V gene encodes CDR1 MNHNS and CDR2 SASEGT. With 2 bases removed from V and 10 bases from J, the gap between germline ends came to 20 bases. The CDR3 covers 15 residues. CDR3 residues: CASSEKGGGMATAFF. CDR3 nucleotides: TGTGCCAGCAGTGAAAAGGGGGGGGGAATGGCAACAGCTTTCTTT.

In its sample, this clone was seen a few times. The chain links TRBV2 to TRBJ2-5, with D tentatively TRBD1 (6 bases). This CDR3 is 13 amino acids long. V dropped 9 bases and J dropped 4 bases, with 15 bases sitting between them. CDR1 is SNHLY, CDR2 FYNNEI, per germline. The CDR3 here is CARETGGGETQYF. The CDR3 nucleotides are TGTGCCAGGGAGACAGGCGGTGGAGAGACCCAGTACTTC.

The rearrangement links TRBV5-1 to TRBJ1-2; no definite D call. CDR3 length: 13 residues. Trimming took off 0 bases at V and 8 bases at J, with 11 bases between the two ends. The V gene's germline CDR1 is SGHRS and CDR2 YFSETQ. The CDR3 DNA reads as TGCGCCAGCAGCTTGGCGCCAAGTGAGGGCTACACCTTC. Protein: CASSLAPSEGYTF.

A single count supports this clone. This rearrangement joins TRBV5-1 to TRBJ1-1; D not resolved. V was clipped by 6 bases and J by 2 bases, with 5 bases between them. Germline V CDR1 and CDR2: SGHRS, YFSETQ. The CDR3 is 11 residues long. CDR3 sequence (DNA): TGCGCCAGCACCCTCAACACTGAAGCTTTCTTT. Its protein is CASTLNTEAFF.

This clone appeared a few times. The chain combines TRBV5-4 with TRBJ2-7; 9 nucleotides agree with TRBD1. The germline CDR1 and CDR2 sequences are SGHNT and YYREEE (reference sequence). The J segment lost 5 bases and the V segment lost 3 bases, leaving 3 bases of the junction unmatched. CDR3 size: 13 residues. The chain's CDR3 is CASSSDRGDEQYF. Here the CDR3 DNA reads TGTGCCAGCAGCTCGGACAGGGGAGACGAGCAGTACTTC.

Comment on this clone: Germline and junction disagree at one end, which may indicate a read error. The chain links TRBV19 to TRBJ1-1; TRBD1 matches 9 bases. Looked up from germline, CDR1 is LNHDA and CDR2 is SQIVND (reference sequence). CDR3 length equals 16 residues. The CDR3 loop reads CASSWAGTGMNTEASF. CDR3 DNA sequence: TGTGCCAGTAGTTGGGCCGGGACAGGGATGAACACTGAAGCTTCCTTT.

The chain combines TRBV6-6 with TRBJ2-1; D is ambiguous. The CDR3 sequence is 12 residues long. Germline loops: CDR1 MNHNY, CDR2 SVGAGI (reference sequence). V was clipped by 8 bases and J by 7 bases, with 12 bases between them. The CDR3 loop is CASSVTRNEQFF. The CDR3 DNA reads TGTGCCAGCTCAGTTACGAGGAATGAGCAGTTCTTC.

The chain links TRBV6-5 to TRBJ1-5; unclear D gene. The CDR3 contains 14 residues. V lost 8 bases and J 7 bases, leaving 18 bases between the germline ends. The germline gives CDR1 MNHEY, CDR2 SVGAGI. The CDR3 DNA follows: TGTGCCAGCGGCCGGGGTAACCCCAAACAGCCCCAGCATTTT. Translation: CASGRGNPKQPQHF.

The gene calls are TRBV5-5 and TRBJ1-1, with TRBD1 identical over 9 bases. Trimming removed 4 bases from V and 2 bases from J; junction bases left unmatched: 12. The CDR3 has 17 residues. Germline V gene lookup returns CDR1 SGHKS and CDR2 YYEKEE (reference sequence). CDR3: CASSLLLTQGANTEAFF. CDR3 DNA sequence: TGTGCCAGCAGCCTACTATTAACACAGGGGGCTAACACTGAAGCTTTCTTT.

The chain employs TRBV11-2 and TRBJ1-5; 7 bases fit TRBD1. The CDR3 has 15 amino acids. Unmatched junction bases numbered 10, after V lost 1 base and J lost 10 bases. Germline V gives CDR1 SGHAT, CDR2 FQNNGV. In DNA, the CDR3 is TGTGCCAGCAGCTTAGGAGGGGGCGCCCAGGGCCCCCAGCATTTT. It encodes CASSLGGGAQGPQHF.

This sequence joins TRBV12-3 or TRBV12-4 and TRBJ1-1; unclear D gene. V was clipped by 2 bases and J by 7 bases, with 11 bases between them. This CDR3 comprises 13 residues. The DNA for the CDR3 is TGTGCCAGCAGTTTAATCCAAGATAGTGAAGCTTTCTTT. Amino acid sequence: CASSLIQDSEAFF.

Only a few counts were recorded for this clone. The J gene is TRBJ2-5, the V gene TRBV6-5; TRBD2 is a possible D gene (5 bases). Per the germline V gene, CDR1 is MNHEY and CDR2 is SVGAGI. The V end was cut by 7 bases, the J end by 5 bases, with 14 bases between. This CDR3 is built from 13 residues. CDR3 in DNA: TGTGCCAGCACCCCTTTCCCGGGGGAGACCCAGTACTTC. This sequence encodes CASTPFPGETQYF.

The chain couples TRBV5-5 to TRBJ1-1, with unresolved D. This CDR3 has 15 residues. The germline V gene has CDR1 SGHKS and CDR2 YYEKEE (reference sequence). V was shortened by 4 bases and J by 2 bases, with 15 bases between the two germline ends. Written as DNA, the CDR3 is TGTGCCAGCAGCCCACTCCAGGCTTCTAACACTGAAGCTTTCTTT. It specifies CASSPLQASNTEAFF.

The chain employs TRBV19 and TRBJ1-1; D call uncertain. This CDR3 region has 15 residues. The ends were cut back, 6 bases at V and 4 bases at J, with 18 bases in the middle. Germline-derived CDR1 and CDR2 are LNHDA and SQIVND (reference sequence). CDR3 nucleotide sequence: TGTGCCAGTAGCCCCCCTTTGGGGAGGAGCACTGAAGCTTTCTTT. As protein: CASSPPLGRSTEAFF.

V is TRBV3-1 (or the pseudogene TRBV3-2) and J is TRBJ1-1, with D hard to call. With 0 bases removed from V and 7 bases from J, the gap between germline ends came to 9 bases. This CDR3 comprises 13 residues. Germline V gene lookup returns CDR1 LGHDT and CDR2 YNNKEL (reference sequence). CDR3: CASSQERGREAFF. CDR3 nucleotides: TGTGCCAGCAGCCAAGAGAGAGGCCGTGAAGCTTTCTTT.

The J gene is TRBJ2-1, the V gene TRBV20-1; TRBD2 matches 11 bases. Germline V gene data show CDR1 as DFQATT and CDR2 as SNEGSKA (reference sequence). The V and J ends lost 6 bases and 14 bases, in that order; junction bases with no gene match: 6. The length of the CDR3 is 11 residues. The CDR3 coding sequence is TGCAGTGCGGGACCGGGACTAGCGGAGTTCTTC. It encodes CSAGPGLAEFF.

The sample holds one count of this clone. The chain employs TRBV30 and TRBJ1-2; unclear D gene. CDR3 length: 11 amino acids. From germline, CDR1 is GTSNPN and CDR2 SVGIG (reference sequence). V was pared by 5 bases and J by 8 bases, with 12 bases between. The chain's CDR3 is CAWSLFLGYTF. CDR3 nucleotide sequence: TGTGCCTGGTCTTTATTCTTGGGCTACACCTTC.

This rearrangement joins TRBV7-6 to TRBJ2-2; a possible D gene is TRBD2 (6 bases). CDR1 and CDR2 from the germline V gene are SGHVS and FNYEAQ. This CDR3 has 14 residues. With 5 bases removed from V and 4 bases from J, the gap between germline ends came to 11 bases. CDR3: CASSGVEGTGELFF. CDR3 nucleotide sequence: TGTGCCAGCAGCGGGGTGGAGGGCACCGGGGAGCTGTTTTTT.

The chain combines TRBV5-1 with TRBJ1-2; D is undetermined. In germline, CDR1 is SGHRS, CDR2 YFSETQ. This CDR3 is built from 15 residues. V gave up 0 bases and J gave up 8 bases, with 17 bases separating them. The CDR3 DNA reads TGCGCCAGCAGCTTGGGTGGCAGTACCGGGGAAGGCTACACCTTC. As protein: CASSLGGSTGEGYTF.

CDR3 DNA sequence: TGCAGCGTTTCCAGGGGAAACACTGAAGCTTTCTTT. Its protein product is CSVSRGNTEAFF. This chain joins TRBV29-1 and TRBJ1-1, with D possibly being TRBD1 (6 bases). Germline CDR1 and CDR2: SQVTM and ANQGSEA. The length of the CDR3 is 12 residues. V was pared by 5 bases and J by 2 bases, with 9 bases between.

J is TRBJ2-1 and V is TRBV4-3, with 11 bases aligning to TRBD2. This CDR3 comprises 19 residues. Germline CDR1 and CDR2: LGHNA and YSLEER. Trimming cost V 4 bases and J 3 bases; bases outside gene matches: 14. The CDR3 DNA is TGCGCCAGCAGCCCAGAGGGGGCTTCCGGGACTAGCGGCTACAATGAGCAGTTCTTC. Amino acid sequence: CASSPEGASGTSGYNEQFF.

This clone appeared a single time. The genes are TRBV2 and TRBJ2-3; the D gene is possibly TRBD2 (6 bases). Per the germline V gene, CDR1 is SNHLY and CDR2 is FYNNEI. The CDR3 contains 15 residues. The V end was cut by 6 bases, the J end by 2 bases, with 15 bases between. CDR3 sequence: CASSAEAGLTDTQYF. The CDR3 DNA reads TGTGCCAGCAGCGCCGAAGCGGGTCTCACAGATACGCAGTATTTT.

The chain combines TRBV4-1 with TRBJ1-5, with no clear D. The CDR3 runs to 17 residues. Germline loops: CDR1 MGHRA, CDR2 YSYEKL. The ends were cut back, 0 bases at V and 6 bases at J, with 18 bases in the middle. The CDR3 coding sequence is TGCGCCAGCAGCCAAGAAGGATTAGAGGGCGAGATTCAGCCCCAGCATTTT. Protein: CASSQEGLEGEIQPQHF.